This record covers a single T cell receptor beta chain. Its antigen remains unknown. Profiling relied on immunoSEQ multiplex PCR, and the TCRdb table lists in-frame clones only, not all of them. The sample has around 120,000 clones; around 83% are singletons. Per the germline V gene, CDR1 is SGHTS and CDR2 is YDEGEE. The CDR3 is 19 amino acids. V lost 1 base to trimming and J lost 6 bases; unmatched junction nucleotides: 17. Whether given at about 4 or about 12 weeks, second doses were pooled. The sample originates from a study of T cell responses to AZD1222 COVID-19 vaccine. Whole-study results and caveats: Spike as a whole was targeted by vaccine-associated CD4 TCRs, dominant at 160-218 and 743-854. Baseline testing showed seropositivity in only a handful of AZD1222 recipients. Clonal diversity was possibly underestimated, and the donors were mostly white British, with more females.

The chain has TRBV5-8 and TRBJ1-4, with 8 nucleotides matching TRBD1. The source is an adult who received the AZD1222 COVID-19 vaccine. Sequencing was performed on peripheral blood, taken 28 days after the second AZD1222 dose. CDR3: CASSLFVGQGEMDHEKLFF. The DNA for the CDR3 is TGTGCCAGCAGCTTGTTCGTCGGACAGGGAGAAATGGATCATGAAAAACTGTTTTTT. The entire variable domain, with the rest obtained from reference TRBV5-8 and TRBJ1-4, is as follows: EAGVTQSPTHLIKTRGQQATLRCSPISGHTSVYWYQQALGLGLQFLLWYDEGEERNRGNFPPRFSGRQFPNYSSELNVNALELEDSALYLCASSLFVGQGEMDHEKLFFGSGTQLSVL.